Described below is a single TCR beta chain sequence and its context. Its antigen is undetermined. Germline loops: CDR1 SGDLS, CDR2 YYNGEE. The CDR3 covers 16 residues. Germline trimming cut 0 bases from V and 4 bases from J; bases unmatched to any gene: 6. TCRdb keeps only in-frame clones here, not all; method: immunoSEQ multiplex PCR. The table records about 130,000 clones, 80% to 90% of them present only once. The data stem from a study of T cell responses to AZD1222 COVID-19 vaccine. Study-wide background: Combined were second doses at about 4 or about 12 weeks.

Findings and caveats of the study: Across spike, vaccine-associated CD4 TCRs were found, dominant at 160-218 and 743-854. The reported proportion of spike-specific TCRs targeting unmutated variant regions was nearly half. Spike-specific TCR breadth rose after two AZD1222 doses, and depth rose as well.

The sample in question was peripheral blood, obtained on day 0 of AZD1222 vaccination. The V call is TRBV9, the J call TRBJ2-3; 9 bases align to TRBD2. The clonotype comes from an adult in good health. CDR3 residues: CASSVETSGISDTQYF. CDR3 sequence (DNA): TGTGCCAGCAGCGTAGAGACTAGCGGTATTTCAGATACGCAGTATTTT. The full variable domain, its missing parts supplied by reference TRBV9 and TRBJ2-3, is DSGVTQTPKHLITATGQRVTLRCSPRSGDLSVYWYQQSLDQGLQFLIQYYNGEERAKGNILERFSAQQFPDLHSELNLSSLELGDSALYFCASSVETSGISDTQYFGPGTRLTVL.